The next 5 T cell receptor beta chains were all read from a single sample in a study of OX40 agonist ivuxolimab in advanced cancers. The method behind the library was the immunoSEQ multiplex PCR assay. Entries here come from immuneACCESS through TCRdb and include only in-frame sequences with V and J called. Some clones fail to appear in such tables; in the studies checked, an unresolved V gene covers under half of the shortfall, and the cause of the remainder is unknown. The table for this sample lists around 83,000 clones; 88% of them were counted only once. Clones ranked in the top ten supply about 4% of the sample. Sequencing was performed on CD4+ or CD8+ T cells sorted from blood, taken in a trial of the OX40 agonist ivuxolimab. These receptors originate from an adult with an advanced solid tumor such as melanoma, head and neck, liver or kidney cancer.

CDR3 sequence reads: CASSLDTSGSYEQYF. The CDR3 nucleotides are TGCGCCAGCAGCTTGGACACTAGCGGGAGCTACGAGCAGTACTTC. V usage is TRBV5-1 and J usage is TRBJ2-7, with 11 bases that match TRBD2. CDR3 length: 15 residues. The germline V gene encodes CDR1 SGHRS and CDR2 YFSETQ. J was trimmed by 3 bases and V by 0 bases; bases with no gene match: 2.

This clone is labeled as medium-sized. The V gene is TRBV29-1, the J gene TRBJ2-2, with D unclear. CDR3 size: 12 residues. Germline CDR1 is SQVTM and CDR2 is ANQGSEA. V was clipped by 6 bases and J by 2 bases, with 7 bases between them. CDR3 sequence: CSVSINTGELFF. The CDR3 DNA follows: TGCAGCGTCTCTATAAACACCGGGGAGCTGTTTTTT.

CDR3 amino acids: CSAPDRGEAFF. Here the CDR3 DNA reads TGCAGTGCCCCGGACAGGGGTGAAGCTTTCTTT. The gene calls are TRBV20-1 and TRBJ1-1; 9 bases map to TRBD1. This CDR3 is built from 11 residues. Per germline, CDR1 DFQATT and CDR2 SNEGSKA (reference sequence). J was trimmed by 7 bases and V by 6 bases; bases with no gene match: 3.

This rearrangement joins TRBV5-5 to TRBJ2-5, with D tentatively TRBD2 (5 bases). This CDR3 region has 13 residues. Germline CDR1 SGHKS, CDR2 YYEKEE (reference sequence). V lost 0 bases and J lost 5, with 8 bases in between. For the CDR3, the DNA is TGTGCCAGCAGCTTGGGAGGGATGGAGACCCAGTACTTC. Residues: CASSLGGMETQYF.

This clone was counted between two and nine times. The chain is built from TRBV18 and TRBJ2-1; TRBD1 matches at 9 bases. V was clipped by 3 bases and J by 5 bases; unmatched bases: 2. The CDR3 totals 14 residues. Germline values: CDR1 KGHSH, CDR2 LQKENI. The CDR3 DNA is TGTGCCAGCTCACCGGGACAGGGTAACAATGAGCAGTTCTTC. Its protein is CASSPGQGNNEQFF. The entire variable domain, with the rest obtained from reference TRBV18 and TRBJ2-1, is as follows: NAGVMQNPRHLVRRRGQEARLRCSPMKGHSHVYWYRQLPEEGLKFMVYLQKENIIDESGMPKERFSAEFPKEGPSILRIQQVVRGDSAAYFCASSPGQGNNEQFFGPGTRLTVL.